Below, 15 T cell receptor beta chains from the same sample are listed, as sequenced in a study of blood T cell repertoires in COVID-19. Clones were sequenced by immunoSEQ multiplex PCR, and TCRdb holds only the in-frame ones, with some missing. The data contain 240,000 or so clones, about 90% of them singletons. The sample consisted of peripheral blood. The receptors stem from a man aged 55 to 70 who had recovered from COVID-19.

CDR3: CASSLEGGPASPLHF. CDR3 sequence (DNA): TGCGCCAGCAGCTTGGAGGGGGGGCCGGCTTCACCCCTCCACTTT. The chain combines TRBV5-1 with TRBJ1-6; TRBD1 might be the D (6 bases). The germline gives CDR1 SGHRS, CDR2 YFSETQ. The CDR3 sequence is 15 residues long. V was pared by 0 bases and J by 9 bases, with 13 bases between.

This clone was detected only once. The chain couples TRBV28 to TRBJ2-1; 10 nucleotides agree with TRBD1. The CDR3 length is 16 residues. V gave up 5 bases and J gave up 6 bases; unmatched junction bases: 10. The V gene's germline CDR1 is MDHEN and CDR2 SYDVKM. The CDR3, as DNA: TGTGCCAGCAGTGGTTGGCTTCGGACAGGGGGCAATGAGCAGTTCTTC. Its translation: CASSGWLRTGGNEQFF.

The rearrangement joins TRBV2 to TRBJ1-2; TRBD1 is a possible D gene (5 bases). Trimming shortened V by 3 bases and J by 4 bases, and 21 bases separated the two germline ends. Per the germline V gene, CDR1 is SNHLY and CDR2 is FYNNEI. CDR3 length equals 17 residues. The CDR3 reads CASSERGGAISRYGYTF. CDR3 nucleotide sequence: TGTGCCAGCAGTGAGAGGGGCGGGGCGATTTCTCGCTATGGCTACACCTTC.

This sequence joins TRBV5-6 and TRBJ2-5, with TRBD1 matching over 7 bases. V trimming: 5 bases; J trimming: 5 bases; junction bases outside the gene matches: 12. Germline V gene lookup returns CDR1 SGHDT and CDR2 YYEEEE. CDR3 length equals 15 residues. The CDR3 DNA sequence: TGTGCCAGCAGTCGAGAAACAGGGGTGAAGGAGACCCAGTACTTC. It yields the protein CASSRETGVKETQYF. The complete variable domain, with remaining parts taken from reference TRBV5-6 and TRBJ2-5, reads DAGVTQSPTHLIKTRGQQVTLRCSPKSGHDTVSWYQQALGQGPQFIFQYYEEEERQRGNFPDRFSGHQFPNYSSELNVNALLLGDSALYLCASSRETGVKETQYFGPGTRLLVL.

This clone occurred a few times. The chain has TRBV9 and TRBJ2-1; 9 bases are a match to TRBD2. V gave up 2 bases and J gave up 3 bases; unmatched junction bases: 3. This CDR3 is built from 15 residues. CDR1 is SGDLS, CDR2 YYNGEE, per germline. DNA for the CDR3: TGTGCCAGCAGCGTCAGCGGGGGGCTCTACAATGAGCAGTTCTTC. It encodes CASSVSGGLYNEQFF.

This clone was counted a single time. The chain carries TRBV5-1 and TRBJ2-1, with 10 positions matching TRBD1. The CDR3 spans 15 residues. Per the germline V gene, CDR1 is SGHRS and CDR2 is YFSETQ. After removal of 0 bases from V and 6 bases from J, the junction contained 3 bases not matched to a gene. This CDR3 is CASSLGGQGVNEQFF. DNA of the CDR3: TGCGCCAGCAGCTTGGGTGGACAGGGGGTCAATGAGCAGTTCTTC.

The rearrangement uses TRBV6-2 or TRBV6-3 and TRBJ1-1, with D maybe TRBD1 (5 bases). Trimming shortened V by 7 bases and J by 11 bases, and 20 bases separated the two germline ends. This CDR3 is built from 13 residues. CDR1 and CDR2 (germline): MNHEY, SVGEGT. The CDR3 DNA follows: TGTGCCAGCACCCCGGGGGGGGGAGGTGAGGCTTTCTTT. This translates into CASTPGGGGEAFF.

This clone showed up just a few times. V is TRBV20-1 and J is TRBJ2-5, with 8 bases identical to TRBD2. CDR1 is DFQATT and CDR2 is SNEGSKA in the germline V gene (reference sequence). CDR3 length: 15 residues. The V and J ends lost 3 bases and 1 base, in that order; junction bases with no gene match: 7. CDR3 in amino acids: CSASGAGGIQETQYF. The DNA for the CDR3 is TGCAGTGCTAGTGGGGCGGGGGGAATCCAAGAGACCCAGTACTTC.

The chain links TRBV28 to TRBJ1-2, with 7 bases that match TRBD1. The germline V gene encodes CDR1 MDHEN and CDR2 SYDVKM. J lost 4 bases, V lost 6 bases, and 5 bases had no gene match. This CDR3 region has 13 residues. Here the CDR3 reads CASSSGQFYGYTF. DNA for the CDR3: TGTGCCAGCAGCTCGGGACAGTTCTATGGCTACACCTTC.

This clone was detected only once. This chain uses TRBV7-9 with TRBJ2-5; possible D gene TRBD1, 5 bases. CDR1 SEHNR and CDR2 FQNEAQ come from the germline V gene (reference sequence). Trimming removed 10 bases from V and 2 bases from J, with 11 bases in between. The CDR3 has 12 amino acids. CDR3 DNA: TGTGCCACGACAGAAACACAAGAGACCCAGTACTTC. The encoded protein is CATTETQETQYF.

The chain combines TRBV15 with TRBJ2-1; D ambiguous. The CDR3 covers 16 residues. V lost 1 base to trimming and J lost 8 bases, with 18 bases between them. In germline, CDR1 is LNHNV, CDR2 YYDKDF (reference sequence). The CDR3 here is CATSRGRGLDLDEQFF. The CDR3 DNA reads TGTGCCACCAGCAGAGGGCGAGGCTTAGATTTAGATGAGCAGTTCTTC.

The chain employs TRBV6-2 or TRBV6-3 and TRBJ2-7; D is perhaps TRBD1 (5 bases). CDR3 length: 13 amino acids. The germline V and J ends were trimmed by 5 bases and 3 bases, with 11 bases remaining between them. The germline gives CDR1 MNHEY, CDR2 SVGEGT. This CDR3 reads CASSPREIYEQYF. CDR3 bases: TGTGCCAGCAGTCCCAGGGAAATCTACGAGCAGTACTTC.

The chain is built from TRBV18 and TRBJ1-1; D might be TRBD1 (6 bases). Trimming removed 1 base from V and 0 bases from J, with 21 bases in between. The CDR3 totals 19 residues. Per the germline V gene, CDR1 is KGHSH and CDR2 is LQKENI. The DNA of the CDR3 is TGTGCCAGCTCACCACAACGTAAACACAGGGATATCTTGAACACTGAAGCTTTCTTT. Translating it yields CASSPQRKHRDILNTEAFF.

The chain employs TRBV7-9 and TRBJ2-7; 8 nucleotides match TRBD2. The CDR3 length is 15 residues. V trimming: 0 bases; J trimming: 6 bases; junction bases outside the gene matches: 7. Germline CDR1 SEHNR, CDR2 FQNEAQ (reference sequence). The chain's CDR3 is CASSLAGTRFGEQYF. CDR3 in DNA: TGTGCCAGCAGCTTAGCCGGGACTAGGTTCGGCGAGCAGTACTTC. The full variable domain, rest sourced from reference TRBV7-9 and TRBJ2-7, is DTGVSQNPRHKITKRGQNVTFRCDPISEHNRLYWYRQTLGQGPEFLTYFQNEAQLEKSRLLSDRFSAERPKGSFSTLEIQRTEQGDSAMYLCASSLAGTRFGEQYFGPGTRLTVT.

The chain has TRBV28 and TRBJ2-2; 12 bases line up with TRBD2. With V trimmed by 5 bases and J by 7 bases, 11 bases remained unmatched. The germline V gene encodes CDR1 MDHEN and CDR2 SYDVKM. The CDR3 runs to 17 residues. The CDR3: CASSRTSGTQRVGELFF. CDR3 nucleotides: TGTGCCAGCAGTCGGACTAGCGGGACACAACGGGTCGGGGAGCTGTTTTTT.